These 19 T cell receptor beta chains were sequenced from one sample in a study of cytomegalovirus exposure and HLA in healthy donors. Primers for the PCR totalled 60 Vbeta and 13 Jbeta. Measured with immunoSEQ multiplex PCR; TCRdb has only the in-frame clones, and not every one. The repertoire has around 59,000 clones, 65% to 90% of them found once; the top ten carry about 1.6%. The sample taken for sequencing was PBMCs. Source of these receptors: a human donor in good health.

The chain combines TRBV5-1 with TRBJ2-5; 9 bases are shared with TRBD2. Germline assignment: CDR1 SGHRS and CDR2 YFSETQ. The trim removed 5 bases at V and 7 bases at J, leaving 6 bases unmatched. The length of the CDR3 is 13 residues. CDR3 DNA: TGCGCCAGCAGGGGACTAGCCGGGGGGACCCAGTACTTC. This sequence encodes CASRGLAGGTQYF.

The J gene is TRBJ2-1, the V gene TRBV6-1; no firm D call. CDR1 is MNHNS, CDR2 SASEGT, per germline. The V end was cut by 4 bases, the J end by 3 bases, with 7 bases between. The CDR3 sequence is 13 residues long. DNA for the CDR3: TGTGCCAGCAGTGCATCCAGCTACAATGAGCAGTTCTTC. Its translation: CASSASSYNEQFF.

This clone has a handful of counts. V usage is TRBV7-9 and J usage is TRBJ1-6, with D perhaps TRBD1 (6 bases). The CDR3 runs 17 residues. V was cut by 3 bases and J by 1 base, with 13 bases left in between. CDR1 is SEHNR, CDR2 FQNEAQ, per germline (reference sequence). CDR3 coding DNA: TGTGCCAGCAGCTTGTGGGGGCCCGGTTCCTATAATTCACCCCTCCACTTT. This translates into CASSLWGPGSYNSPLHF.

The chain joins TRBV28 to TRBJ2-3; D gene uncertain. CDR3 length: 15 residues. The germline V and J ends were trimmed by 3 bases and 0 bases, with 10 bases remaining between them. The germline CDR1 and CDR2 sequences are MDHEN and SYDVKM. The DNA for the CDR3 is TGTGCCAGCAGTTTGTATTCCGTCAGCACAGATACGCAGTATTTT. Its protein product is CASSLYSVSTDTQYF.

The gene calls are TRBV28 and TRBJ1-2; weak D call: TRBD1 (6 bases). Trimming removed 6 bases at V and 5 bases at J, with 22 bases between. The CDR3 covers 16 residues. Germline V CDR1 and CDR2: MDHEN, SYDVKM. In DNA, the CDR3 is TGTGCCAGCAGCACCCCTACAGGGCGCGGCTTATATGGCTACACCTTC. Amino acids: CASSTPTGRGLYGYTF.

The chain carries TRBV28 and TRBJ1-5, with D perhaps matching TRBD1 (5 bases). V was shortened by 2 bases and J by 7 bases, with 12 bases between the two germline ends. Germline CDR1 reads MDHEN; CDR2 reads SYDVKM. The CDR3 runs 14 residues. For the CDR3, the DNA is TGTGCCAGCAGTTTAAGCTTCGGGGGACAGCCCCAGCATTTT. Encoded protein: CASSLSFGGQPQHF.

The CDR3 spells CASSYKSGNYNEQFF. The CDR3 DNA follows: TGTGCCAGCAGCTACAAGAGCGGGAACTACAATGAGCAGTTCTTC. The chain carries TRBV7-3 and TRBJ2-1; 7 bases match TRBD2. The germline V gene has CDR1 SGHTA and CDR2 FQGTGA. This CDR3 is 15 amino acids long. The ends lost 4 bases at V and 3 bases at J; junction bases unmatched: 6.

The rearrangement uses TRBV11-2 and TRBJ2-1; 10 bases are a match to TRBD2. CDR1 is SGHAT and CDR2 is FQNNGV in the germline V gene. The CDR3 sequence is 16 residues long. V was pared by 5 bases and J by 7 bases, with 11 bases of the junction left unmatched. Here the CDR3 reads CASSRTIAGGGNEQFF. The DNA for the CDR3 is TGTGCCAGCAGCCGAACTATAGCGGGGGGAGGTAATGAGCAGTTCTTC. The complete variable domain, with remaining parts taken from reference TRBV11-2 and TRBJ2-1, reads EAGVAQSPRYKIIEKRQSVAFWCNPISGHATLYWYQQILGQGPKLLIQFQNNGVVDDSQLPKDRFSAERLKGVDSTLKIQPAKLEDSAVYLCASSRTIAGGGNEQFFGPGTRLTVL.

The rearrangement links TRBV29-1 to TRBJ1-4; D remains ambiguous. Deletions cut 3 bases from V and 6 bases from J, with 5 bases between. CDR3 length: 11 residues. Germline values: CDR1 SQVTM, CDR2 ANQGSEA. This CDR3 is CSVERDEKLFF. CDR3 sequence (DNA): TGCAGCGTTGAGAGGGATGAAAAACTGTTTTTT.

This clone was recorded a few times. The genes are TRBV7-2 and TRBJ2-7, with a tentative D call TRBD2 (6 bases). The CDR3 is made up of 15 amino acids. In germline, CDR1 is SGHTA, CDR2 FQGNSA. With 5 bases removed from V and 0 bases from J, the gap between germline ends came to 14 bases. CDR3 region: CASSVVSGNSYEQYF. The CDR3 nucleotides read TGTGCCAGCAGCGTGGTTAGCGGTAACTCCTACGAGCAGTACTTC. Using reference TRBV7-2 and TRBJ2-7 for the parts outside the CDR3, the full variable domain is GAGVSQSPSNKVTEKGKDVELRCDPISGHTALYWYRQSLGQGLEFLIYFQGNSAPDKSGLPSDRFSAERTGGSVSTLTIQRTQQEDSAVYLCASSVVSGNSYEQYFGPGTRLTVT.

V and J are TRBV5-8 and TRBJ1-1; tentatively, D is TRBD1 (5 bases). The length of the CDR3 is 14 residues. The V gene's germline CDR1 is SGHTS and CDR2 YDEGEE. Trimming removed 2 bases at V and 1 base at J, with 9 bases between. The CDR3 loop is CASSLGRANTEAFF. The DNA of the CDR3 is TGTGCCAGCAGCTTAGGCAGGGCGAACACTGAAGCTTTCTTT.

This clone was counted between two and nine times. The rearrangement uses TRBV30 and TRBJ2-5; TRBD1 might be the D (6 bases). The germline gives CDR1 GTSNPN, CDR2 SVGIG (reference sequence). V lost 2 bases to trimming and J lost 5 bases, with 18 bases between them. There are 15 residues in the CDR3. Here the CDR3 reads CAWSPPTGNGETQYF. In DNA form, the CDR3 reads TGTGCCTGGAGTCCCCCGACAGGAAACGGGGAGACCCAGTACTTC.

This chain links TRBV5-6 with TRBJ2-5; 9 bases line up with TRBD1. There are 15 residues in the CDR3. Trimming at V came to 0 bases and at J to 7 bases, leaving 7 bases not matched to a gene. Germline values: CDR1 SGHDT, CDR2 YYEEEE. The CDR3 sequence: CASSLGTGVGGTQYF. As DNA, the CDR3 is TGTGCCAGCAGCTTGGGGACAGGGGTAGGAGGGACCCAGTACTTC.

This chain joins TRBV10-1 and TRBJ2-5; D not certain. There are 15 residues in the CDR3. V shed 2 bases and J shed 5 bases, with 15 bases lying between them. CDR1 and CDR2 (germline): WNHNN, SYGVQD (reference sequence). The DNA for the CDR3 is TGCGCCAGCAGTGAGGGGCGTGTACTTCTGGAGACCCAGTACTTC. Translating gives CASSEGRVLLETQYF.

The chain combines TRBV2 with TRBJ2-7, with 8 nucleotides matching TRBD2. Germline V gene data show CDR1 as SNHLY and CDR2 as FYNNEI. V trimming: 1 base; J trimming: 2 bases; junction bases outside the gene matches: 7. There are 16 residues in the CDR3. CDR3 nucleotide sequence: TGTGCCAGCAGTGAAGAGGCTACTAGCGGAGCCTACGAGCAGTACTTC. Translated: CASSEEATSGAYEQYF. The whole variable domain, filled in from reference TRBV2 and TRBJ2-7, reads EPEVTQTPSHQVTQMGQEVILRCVPISNHLYFYWYRQILGQKVEFLVSFYNNEISEKSEIFDDQFSVERPDGSNFTLKIRSTKLEDSAMYFCASSEEATSGAYEQYFGPGTRLTVT.

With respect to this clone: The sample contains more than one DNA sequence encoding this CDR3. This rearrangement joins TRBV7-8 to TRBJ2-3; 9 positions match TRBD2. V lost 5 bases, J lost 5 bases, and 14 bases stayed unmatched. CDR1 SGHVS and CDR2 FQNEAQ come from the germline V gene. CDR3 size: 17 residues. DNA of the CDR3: TGTGCCAGCAGCCCCGTGGTAGCGGGAGTGGTGCTAGATACGCAGTATTTT. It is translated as CASSPVVAGVVLDTQYF.

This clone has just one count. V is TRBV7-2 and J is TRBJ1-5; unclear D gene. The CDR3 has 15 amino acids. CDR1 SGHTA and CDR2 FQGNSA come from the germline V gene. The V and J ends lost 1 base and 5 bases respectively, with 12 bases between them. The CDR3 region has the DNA TGTGCCAGCAGCTTAGGGCCTTTCGGGGATCAGCCCCAGCATTTT. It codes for CASSLGPFGDQPQHF.

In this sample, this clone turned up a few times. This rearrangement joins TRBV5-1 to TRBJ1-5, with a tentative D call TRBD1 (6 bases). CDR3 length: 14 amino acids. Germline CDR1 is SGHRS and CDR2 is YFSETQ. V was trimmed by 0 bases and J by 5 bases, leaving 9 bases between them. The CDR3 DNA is TGCGCCAGCAGCTTGGGGACAGCAGATCAGCCCCAGCATTTT. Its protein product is CASSLGTADQPQHF.

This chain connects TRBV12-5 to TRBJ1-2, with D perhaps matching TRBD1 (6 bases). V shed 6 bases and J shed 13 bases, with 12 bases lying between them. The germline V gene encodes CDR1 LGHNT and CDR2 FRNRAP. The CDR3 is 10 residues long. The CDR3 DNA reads TGTGCTAGTGGGTCACAGGGATGCACCTTC. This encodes CASGSQGCTF.